Each of the 16 T cell receptor beta chains below was sequenced from the same sample in a study of T cell repertoires in cytomegalovirus infection. Via MiXCR, TCRdb re-called the reads, giving one row per CDR3 protein. The sample includes approximately 770,000 distinct CDR3 sequences, roughly 28% of them seen just once. For these receptors, no antigen is known. This sample comprised cultured CD8+ T cells from PBMCs, obtained from culture after CMV antigen stimulation. All receptors derive from a human donor in good health (CMV status not recorded). Some clones in this sample may be carry-over from other donors' samples.

This clonotype was counted only a few times. V and J are TRBV4-1 and TRBJ2-1; 7 bases map to TRBD2. V shed 4 bases, J shed 5 bases, and the junction held 5 bases outside the gene matches. There are 14 residues in the CDR3. Germline CDR1 reads MGHRA; CDR2 reads YSYEKL. For the CDR3, the DNA is TGCGCCAGCAGCCTCCGGGGGGACCACAATGAGCAGTTCTTC. It codes for CASSLRGDHNEQFF.

This rearrangement joins TRBV19 to TRBJ2-2, with D possibly TRBD2 on 7 matching bases. Germline V gene sequence: CDR1 LNHDA, CDR2 SQIVND (reference sequence). The V and J ends lost 3 bases and 5 bases respectively, with 16 bases between them. The CDR3 covers 16 residues. The chain's CDR3 is CASSIRGGGSTGELFF. The CDR3 region has the DNA TGTGCCAGTAGTATTAGGGGCGGGGGCTCTACCGGGGAGCTGTTTTTT.

This clonotype showed up just a few times. The chain links TRBV20-1 to TRBJ1-4; a possible D gene is TRBD1 (5 bases). Trimming stripped 4 bases from V and 8 bases from J, with 14 bases between. This CDR3 is 13 amino acids long. The germline V gene encodes CDR1 DFQATT and CDR2 SNEGSKA (reference sequence). DNA of the CDR3: TGCAGTGCTACACGGGGAAACAGGGAAAAACTGTTTTTT. Its protein is CSATRGNREKLFF.

This clonotype came up many times. CDR3 nucleotides: TGTGCCAGCAGCCGACAGTTAGTCACACACAATGAGCAGTTCTTC. Residues: CASSRQLVTHNEQFF. The V gene is TRBV12-3 or TRBV12-4, the J gene TRBJ2-1; maybe TRBD1 (5 bases). The CDR3 contains 15 residues. The V end was cut by 6 bases, the J end by 5 bases, with 17 bases between.

A few counts support this clonotype. J is TRBJ1-2 and V is TRBV6-6, with no clear D. The germline V and J ends were trimmed by 7 bases and 8 bases, with 11 bases remaining between them. CDR3 length: 11 residues. Germline V gene sequence: CDR1 MNHNY, CDR2 SVGAGI (reference sequence). The CDR3 nucleotides read TGTGCCAGCATTTTCGGGCAAGGCTACACCTTC. Translated, it gives CASIFGQGYTF.

This clonotype was counted between two and nine times. The chain combines TRBV7-9 with TRBJ2-1, with a possible D match to TRBD2 (5 bases). Germline V gene data show CDR1 as SEHNR and CDR2 as FQNEAQ (reference sequence). The CDR3 is 16 residues long. V lost 2 bases and J 3 bases, leaving 14 bases between the germline ends. CDR3 bases: TGTGCCAGCAGCTTAAAAGATCAGCGGTTCTACAATGAGCAGTTCTTC. Translating it yields CASSLKDQRFYNEQFF.

This clonotype showed up many times. The chain joins TRBV9 to TRBJ2-3; a weak D match, TRBD1 (5 bases). This CDR3 is built from 15 residues. Looked up from germline, CDR1 is SGDLS and CDR2 is YYNGEE. V was trimmed by 3 bases and J by 0 bases, leaving 11 bases between them. CDR3 nucleotides: TGTGCCAGCAGCGCAACAGGAAAGAGCACAGATACGCAGTATTTT. This translates into CASSATGKSTDTQYF.

The chain carries TRBV11-2 and TRBJ2-1; D not certain. The CDR3 runs to 12 residues. Trimming took 4 bases from V and 9 from J, leaving 10 bases between them. CDR1 and CDR2 (germline): SGHAT, FQNNGV. The CDR3 DNA reads TGTGCCAGCAGCTCCTCCCTACTTGAGCAGTTCTTC. This translates into CASSSSLLEQFF.

This clonotype has a handful of counts. The chain employs TRBV7-9 and TRBJ2-1; 10 bases are shared with TRBD2. CDR3 length equals 17 residues. Germline trimming cut 5 bases from V and 5 bases from J; bases unmatched to any gene: 12. Germline values: CDR1 SEHNR, CDR2 FQNEAQ (reference sequence). The CDR3 DNA reads TGTGCCAGCAGCAAAACCGATAGCGGGGGGCCGAACAATGAGCAGTTCTTC. It is translated as CASSKTDSGGPNNEQFF. The full variable domain, with the rest looked up from reference TRBV7-9 and TRBJ2-1, is DTGVSQNPRHKITKRGQNVTFRCDPISEHNRLYWYRQTLGQGPEFLTYFQNEAQLEKSRLLSDRFSAERPKGSFSTLEIQRTEQGDSAMYLCASSKTDSGGPNNEQFFGPGTRLTVL.

J is TRBJ2-7 and V is TRBV20-1; no reliable D call. From germline, CDR1 is DFQATT and CDR2 SNEGSKA (reference sequence). The CDR3 totals 15 residues. Trimming pared 3 bases from V and 3 bases from J, leaving 18 bases between. The CDR3 loop is CSASGYLDLIYEQYF. The CDR3 DNA reads TGCAGTGCTAGTGGATATCTAGATTTAATCTACGAGCAGTACTTC.

This clonotype was recorded a few times. The V and J genes are TRBV15 and TRBJ1-3; D perhaps matches TRBD1 (5 bases). This CDR3 is built from 16 residues. V lost 3 bases, J lost 2 bases, and 14 bases lay in between. The germline V gene has CDR1 LNHNV and CDR2 YYDKDF (reference sequence). Written as DNA, the CDR3 is TGTGCCACCAGCAGGACCGGAGAGGGGACTGGAAACACCATATATTTT. Encoded protein: CATSRTGEGTGNTIYF.

This rearrangement joins TRBV12-3 or TRBV12-4 to TRBJ2-2; D ambiguous. Trimming removed 5 bases from V and 5 bases from J, with 9 bases in between. The CDR3 extends over 13 amino acids. The CDR3 region is CASSPMDTGELFF. Written as DNA, the CDR3 is TGTGCCAGCAGTCCCATGGATACCGGGGAGCTGTTTTTT.

This CDR3 is CASRGQGSVKNIQYF. The CDR3 DNA sequence: TGTGCCAGCAGGGGACAGGGGTCTGTCAAAAACATTCAGTACTTC. V gene TRBV12-3 or TRBV12-4 combines with J gene TRBJ2-4; 10 nucleotides line up with TRBD1. Trimming took 6 bases from V and 3 from J; bases not matched to a gene: 5. The CDR3 extends over 15 amino acids.

The chain uses TRBV7-6 and TRBJ2-1; D perhaps matches TRBD2 (5 bases). Trimming left V 3 bases short and J 7 bases short, with 16 bases between. CDR1 and CDR2 (germline): SGHVS, FNYEAQ. CDR3 size: 15 residues. CDR3 loop: CASSLSEGEWNEQFF. CDR3 nucleotide sequence: TGTGCCAGCAGCTTGAGTGAGGGAGAGTGGAATGAGCAGTTCTTC.

This clonotype was seen only a few times. For the CDR3, the DNA is TGTGCCAGCAGTCGGACAGGGGTCTGGTACGAGCAGTACTTC. This codes for CASSRTGVWYEQYF. The chain combines TRBV6-2 or TRBV6-3 with TRBJ2-7, with 9 bases lining up with TRBD1. The V gene's germline CDR1 is MNHEY and CDR2 SVGEGT. With 5 bases clipped from V and 4 bases from J, the junction kept 6 bases outside the gene matches. This CDR3 has 14 amino acids.

The rearrangement joins TRBV7-3 to TRBJ2-1; TRBD1 matches 7 bases. The V gene end was trimmed by 5 bases and the J gene end by 4 bases; junction bases not matched to a gene: 8. The germline V gene encodes CDR1 SGHTA and CDR2 FQGTGA. This CDR3 has 15 residues. Here the CDR3 DNA reads TGTGCCAGCAGCCTATCGGGGACAGTATACAATGAGCAGTTCTTC. Translated: CASSLSGTVYNEQFF.